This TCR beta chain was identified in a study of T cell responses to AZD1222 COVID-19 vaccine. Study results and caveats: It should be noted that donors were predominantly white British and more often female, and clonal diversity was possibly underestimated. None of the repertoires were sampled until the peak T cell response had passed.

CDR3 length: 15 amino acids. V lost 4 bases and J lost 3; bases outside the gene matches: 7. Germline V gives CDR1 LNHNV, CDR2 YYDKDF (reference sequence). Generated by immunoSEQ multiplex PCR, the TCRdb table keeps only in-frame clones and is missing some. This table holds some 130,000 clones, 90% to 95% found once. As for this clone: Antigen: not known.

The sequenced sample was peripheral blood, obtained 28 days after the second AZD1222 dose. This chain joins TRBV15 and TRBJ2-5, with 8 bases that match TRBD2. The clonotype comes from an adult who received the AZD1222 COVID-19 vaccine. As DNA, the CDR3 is TGTGCCACCAGCACGCATAGCGGGACGAAAGAGACCCAGTACTTC. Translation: CATSTHSGTKETQYF.